This is a list of T cell receptor beta chains from one sample in a study of blood T cell repertoires in COVID-19. Data came from immunoSEQ multiplex PCR; TCRdb stores just in-frame clones and leaves some out. This table holds roughly 140,000 clones, about four fifths found once. What was sequenced was peripheral blood. The source of these receptors is a human donor with acute or convalescent COVID-19. The donor label of this sample is uncertain. CDR3s include the opening cysteine and the closing phenylalanine or tryptophan. D genes are given only for firm matches. Not every row has a clone size; where given, it reads once, few, many or a size class.

.	TRBV4-1	15	TRBD1	TRBJ2-5	TGCGCCAGCAGCCACGGGACAGGGGGAGGAGAGACCCAGTACTTC	CASSHGTGGGETQYF
once	TRBV28	14	.	TRBJ1-2	TGTGCCAGCAGTTTACCGGGAGCTAACTATGGCTACACCTTC	CASSLPGANYGYTF
once	TRBV5-1	14	TRBD1	TRBJ1-1	TGCGCCAGCAGCACCAGGGGGCTGGGGACTGAAGCTTTCTTT	CASSTRGLGTEAFF
once	TRBV11-3	14	TRBD1	TRBJ1-1	TGTGCCAGCAGCTTAGGGACAGGTGACACTGAAGCTTTCTTT	CASSLGTGDTEAFF
.	TRBV19	15	TRBD1	TRBJ2-7	TGTGCCAGTAGTATAGAGGCAGGGGGCTTGCATGAGCAGTACTTC	CASSIEAGGLHEQYF
.	TRBV2	13	.	TRBJ1-1	TGTGCCAGCAGTGTAACGGTGGACACTGAAGCTTTCTTT	CASSVTVDTEAFF
.	TRBV4-1	13	.	TRBJ2-7	TGCGCCAGCAGCTTACTAGGGACCTACGAGCAGTACTTC	CASSLLGTYEQYF
.	TRBV2	15	TRBD1	TRBJ1-5	TGTGCCAGCAGTGAAGGGACAGGGGCAGTCGGGCCCCAGCATTTT	CASSEGTGAVGPQHF
.	TRBV7-2	15	TRBD2	TRBJ2-1	TGTGCCAGCAGCTTAGAAAGCCGGGGGGGCCACGAGCAGTTCTTC	CASSLESRGGHEQFF
.	TRBV6-2/TRBV6-3	15	TRBD1	TRBJ1-1	TGTGCCAGCAGTACCCAGGGGGTCGACATTACTGAAGCTTTCTTT	CASSTQGVDITEAFF
.	TRBV7-2	14	.	TRBJ2-5	TGTGCCAGCAGCCTAGACCGGTACCAAGAGACCCAGTACTTC	CASSLDRYQETQYF
.	TRBV25-1	15	TRBD1	TRBJ2-2	TGTGCCAGCAGTGAAAGGGACAGGAACACCGGGGAGCTGTTTTTT	CASSERDRNTGELFF
once	TRBV2	16	TRBD1	TRBJ2-5	TGTGCCAGCAGGGCCCGGACAGGGAAGGGGACCGAGACCCAGTACTTC	CASRARTGKGTETQYF
.	TRBV5-4	13	.	TRBJ2-7	TGTGCCAGCAGCTTGGACGGGTCCTACGAGCAGTACTTC	CASSLDGSYEQYF
.	TRBV3-1/TRBV3-2	18	.	TRBJ2-6	TGTGCCAGCAGCCGAGTAGGGGGGGGCCAGGTTGGGGCCAACGTCCTGACTTTC	CASSRVGGGQVGANVLTF
.	TRBV5-5	14	.	TRBJ2-5	TGTGCCAGCAGCCCGGACAGCCGAGAAGAGACCCAGTACTTC	CASSPDSREETQYF
.	TRBV2	12	.	TRBJ2-3	TGTGCCAGTACTACGAGCACAGATACGCAGTATTTT	CASTTSTDTQYF
.	TRBV19	15	.	TRBJ1-2	TGTGCCAGTAGTATCCCCGGCGGATCTAACTATGGCTACACCTTC	CASSIPGGSNYGYTF
.	TRBV11-2	18	TRBD2	TRBJ2-2	TGTGCCAGCAGCTTAGATAAGGCTAGCGGGGGGGACACCGGGGAGCTGTTTTTT	CASSLDKASGGDTGELFF
.	TRBV13	15	TRBD1	TRBJ2-2	TGTGCCAGCAGCTCCGGGACAGGGCTGTCCGGGGAGCTGTTTTTT	CASSSGTGLSGELFF
.	TRBV4-2	14	.	TRBJ2-1	TGTGCCAGCAGCCAAGACCCGGGGAACAATGAGCAGTTCTTC	CASSQDPGNNEQFF
.	TRBV5-6	17	TRBD1	TRBJ2-1	TGTGCCAGCAGCCTTGGTATTGTGACAGGGGGCTACAATGAGCAGTTCTTC	CASSLGIVTGGYNEQFF
.	TRBV18	15	.	TRBJ2-4	TGTGCCAGCTCACCACAGAAGAGGGCCAAAAACATTCAGTACTTC	CASSPQKRAKNIQYF
.	TRBV5-5	15	.	TRBJ2-2	TGTGCCAGCAGCTTGGTCCCACGAGTCGCCGGGGAGCTGTTTTTT	CASSLVPRVAGELFF
once	TRBV2	14	TRBD1	TRBJ2-5	TGTGCCAGCAGGGGCCTAGACAGGGAAGAGACCCAGTACTTC	CASRGLDREETQYF
.	TRBV6-5	14	TRBD2	TRBJ2-3	TGTGCCAGCTCCTCCGGGGGGGGCACAGATACGCAGTATTTT	CASSSGGGTDTQYF
.	TRBV2	16	.	TRBJ1-3	TGTGCCAGCAGATTTTTTGAAGCGGGAACTGGAAACACCATATATTTT	CASRFFEAGTGNTIYF
.	TRBV7-7	13	.	TRBJ1-1	TGTGCCAGCAGCCAAGCCGTGAACACTGAAGCTTTCTTT	CASSQAVNTEAFF
.	TRBV19	15	.	TRBJ1-1	TGTGCCAGTAGTATCGTCGAGGCCCCGAACACTGAAGCTTTCTTT	CASSIVEAPNTEAFF
once	TRBV5-1	13	.	TRBJ2-5	TGCGCCAGCAGCTTGGGACAGCAAGAGACCCAGTACTTC	CASSLGQQETQYF
.	TRBV7-9	15	.	TRBJ2-5	TGTGCCAGCAGCTCACCTAGAGGTTCACAAGAGACCCAGTACTTC	CASSSPRGSQETQYF
.	TRBV21-1	17	.	TRBJ1-5	TGTGCCAGCAGCAAAGCCGATGTGGCCGGGGACAATCAGCCCCAGCATTTT	CASSKADVAGDNQPQHF
.	TRBV19	13	.	TRBJ2-5	TGTGCCAGTAGTATCATGCCGGGGGAGACCCAGTACTTC	CASSIMPGETQYF
.	TRBV5-1	15	.	TRBJ2-1	TGCGCCAGCAGCCCCGCAGGGGACCCCTACAATGAGCAGTTCTTC	CASSPAGDPYNEQFF
.	TRBV29-1	16	TRBD2	TRBJ2-3	TGCAGCGTTGAAGGGAAAGCGGGGGATTACACAGATACGCAGTATTTT	CSVEGKAGDYTDTQYF
.	TRBV20-1	11	.	TRBJ2-1	TGCAGTGCTTTACAGAACGGTGAGCAGTTCTTC	CSALQNGEQFF
.	TRBV10-1	16	TRBD1	TRBJ1-1	TGCGCCAGCAGTGAGTCGACCGGACAGGGAGGGACTGAAGCTTTCTTT	CASSESTGQGGTEAFF
.	TRBV9	14	.	TRBJ1-2	TGTGCCAGCAGCCCCAGGGTTAACAACTATGGCTACACCTTC	CASSPRVNNYGYTF
few	TRBV27	14	TRBD1	TRBJ1-2	TGTGCCAGCAGTCTGGGGACAGGGGAAGGGGACTACACCTTC	CASSLGTGEGDYTF
.	TRBV7-6	15	TRBD2	TRBJ2-1	TGTGCCAGCAGCTTAGTCGGGGGGGCTGGGAATGAGCAGTTCTTC	CASSLVGGAGNEQFF
.	TRBV12-3/TRBV12-4	13	.	TRBJ1-6	TGTGCCAGCAGTCAAGAGACGAGCGGACCCCTCCACTTT	CASSQETSGPLHF
few	TRBV2	15	TRBD1	TRBJ1-6	TGTGCCAGCAGTGAATACCGACAGGGCGGTTCACCCCTCCACTTT	CASSEYRQGGSPLHF
.	TRBV5-1	14	.	TRBJ1-2	TGCGCCAGCAGCTTCCCAGGGAATAACTATGGCTACACCTTC	CASSFPGNNYGYTF